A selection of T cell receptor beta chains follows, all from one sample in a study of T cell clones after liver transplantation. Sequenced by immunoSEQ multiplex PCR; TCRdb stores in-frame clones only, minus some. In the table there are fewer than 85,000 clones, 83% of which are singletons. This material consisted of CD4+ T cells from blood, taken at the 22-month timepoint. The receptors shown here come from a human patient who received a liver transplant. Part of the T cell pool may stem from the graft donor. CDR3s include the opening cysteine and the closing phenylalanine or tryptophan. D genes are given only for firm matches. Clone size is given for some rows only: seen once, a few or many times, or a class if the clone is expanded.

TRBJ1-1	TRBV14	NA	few	TGTGCCAGCAGCCAAGCAGAAGGGCTTGAAGCTTTCTTT	CASSQAEGLEAFF
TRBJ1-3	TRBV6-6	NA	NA	TGTGCCAGCTTTGGAAACACCATATATTTT	CASFGNTIYF
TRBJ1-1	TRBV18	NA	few	TGTGCCAGCTCACCATCAAACAGGGCGAACACTGAAGCTTTCTTT	CASSPSNRANTEAFF
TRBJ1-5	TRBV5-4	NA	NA	TGTGCCAGCAGCTTGGATAACAATCAGCCCCAGCATTTT	CASSLDNNQPQHF
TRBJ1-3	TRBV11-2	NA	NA	TGTGCCAGCAGCTTAGATCGCAACTCGGGAAACACCATATATTTT	CASSLDRNSGNTIYF
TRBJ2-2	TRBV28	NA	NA	TGTGCCAGCAGTCCGCCAGGGGATACCGGGGAGCTGTTTTTT	CASSPPGDTGELFF
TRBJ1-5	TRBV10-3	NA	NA	TGTGCCCCAAAAAGGGACATGCATCAGCCCCAGCATTTT	CAPKRDMHQPQHF
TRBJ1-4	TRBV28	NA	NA	TGTGCCAGCAGCTCCATCCTACCGGGGGATGAAAAACTGTTTTTT	CASSSILPGDEKLFF
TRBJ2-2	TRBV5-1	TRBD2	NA	TGCGCCAGCAGCTTGGCGCCTAGCGGGAGATGGAACACCGGGGAGCTGTTTTTT	CASSLAPSGRWNTGELFF
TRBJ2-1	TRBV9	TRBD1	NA	TGTGCCAGCAGCACAGGGACAGGGGGCTACAATGAGCAGTTCTTC	CASSTGTGGYNEQFF
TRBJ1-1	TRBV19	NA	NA	TGTGCCAGTAGTATAATCGAGGTGGGGACACCTGAAGCTTTCTTT	CASSIIEVGTPEAFF
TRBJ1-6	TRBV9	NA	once	TGTGCCAGCGCGGCTAAGGGACCTAATTCACCCCTCCACTTT	CASAAKGPNSPLHF
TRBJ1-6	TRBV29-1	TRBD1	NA	TGCAGCGTTGCAGGGGGCGACGGGTCACCCCTCCACTTT	CSVAGGDGSPLHF
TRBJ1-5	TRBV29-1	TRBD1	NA	TGCAGCGTTAGGGGACAGGGCGGGGAGCCCCAGCATTTT	CSVRGQGGEPQHF
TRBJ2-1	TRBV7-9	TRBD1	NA	TGTGCCAGCAGCCATTCCGGGACAGGGAACTACAATGAGCAGTTCTTC	CASSHSGTGNYNEQFF
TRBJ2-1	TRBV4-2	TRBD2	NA	TGTGCCAGCAGCCAAGGGGGCGGGGGACTCTCCTACAATGAGCAGTTCTTC	CASSQGGGGLSYNEQFF
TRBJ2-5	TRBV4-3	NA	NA	TGCGCCAGCAGCCAAGCTCACCGGGGGGCTGGAGAGACCCAGTACTTC	CASSQAHRGAGETQYF
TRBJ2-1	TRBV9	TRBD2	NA	TGTGCCAGCAGCGTAGGGGAGGGCCGCTTCAATGAGCAGTTCTTC	CASSVGEGRFNEQFF
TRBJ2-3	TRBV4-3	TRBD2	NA	TGCGCCAGCAGCCCACGGGGGGGTAACTACGATACGCAGTATTTT	CASSPRGGNYDTQYF
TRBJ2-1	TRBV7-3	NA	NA	TGTGCCAGCAGCGATAGAAAACAGGGCAATGAGCAGTTCTTC	CASSDRKQGNEQFF
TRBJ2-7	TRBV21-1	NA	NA	TGTGCCAGCAGCAAGTGGGACAGGGGCTACGAGCAGTACTTC	CASSKWDRGYEQYF
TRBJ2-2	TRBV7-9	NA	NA	TGTGCCAGCAGCTCCGAAACGAACACCGGGGAGCTGTTTTTT	CASSSETNTGELFF
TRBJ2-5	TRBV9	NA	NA	TGTGCCAGCAGCGTAGGGAACCGGGGGCAGACCCAGTACTTC	CASSVGNRGQTQYF
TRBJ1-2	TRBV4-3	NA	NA	TGCGCCAGCAGCCAAGATGATACAGTGGACTATGGCTACACCTTC	CASSQDDTVDYGYTF
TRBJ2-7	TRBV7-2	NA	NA	TGTGCCAGCAGCTCTTACTTTGACGAGCAGTACTTC	CASSSYFDEQYF
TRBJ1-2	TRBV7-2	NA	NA	TGTGCCAGCAGCACCCGGGACGGCTATGGCTACACCTTC	CASSTRDGYGYTF
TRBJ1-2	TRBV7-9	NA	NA	TGTGCCAGCAGCTCCGGTCCCAGGGGTTACGGCTACACCTTC	CASSSGPRGYGYTF
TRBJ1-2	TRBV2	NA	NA	TGTGCCAGCAGTGGAGGACAGCCCTATGGCTACACCTTC	CASSGGQPYGYTF
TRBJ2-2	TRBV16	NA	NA	TGTGCCAGCAGCCCGAAAGCAGGGGCCGGGGAGCTGTTTTTT	CASSPKAGAGELFF
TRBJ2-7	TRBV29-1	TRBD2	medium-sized	TGCAGCGCCCAAGGACTAGCGGGCCCCTACGAGCAGTACTTC	CSAQGLAGPYEQYF
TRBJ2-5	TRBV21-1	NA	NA	TGTGCCAGCAGCACCTCACAGGGCCCGGGGTACCAAGAGACCCAGTACTTC	CASSTSQGPGYQETQYF
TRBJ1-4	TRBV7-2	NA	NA	TGTGCCAGCAGGCTTGGACAGCCAACTAATGAAAAACTGTTTTTT	CASRLGQPTNEKLFF
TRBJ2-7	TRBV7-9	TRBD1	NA	TGTGCCAGCAGCCGCACCGGGACAGGAGGGTCCTACGAGCAGTACTTC	CASSRTGTGGSYEQYF
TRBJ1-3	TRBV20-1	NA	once	TGCAGTTCCCCGCTATCTGGGATCATATATTTT	CSSPLSGIIYF
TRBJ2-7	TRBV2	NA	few	TGTGCCAGCAGTGCGGGCGTAGAGCAGTACTTC	CASSAGVEQYF
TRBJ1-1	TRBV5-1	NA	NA	TGCGCCAGCAGTCAACTGACGGGACAGAACACTGAAGCTTTCTTT	CASSQLTGQNTEAFF
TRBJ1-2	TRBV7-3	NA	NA	TGTGCCAGCAGCGCCAGGGTTCGTGGAGGCTACACCTTC	CASSARVRGGYTF
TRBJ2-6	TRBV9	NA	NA	TGTGCCAGCAGCAGTAGGTGGGCCTCTGGGGCCAACGTCCTGACTTTC	CASSSRWASGANVLTF
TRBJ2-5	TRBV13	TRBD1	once	TGTGCCAGCCGGAGACAGGGAGTACAGACCCAGTACTTC	CASRRQGVQTQYF
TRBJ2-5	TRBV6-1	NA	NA	TGTGCCAGCACTGAACGGGGGGCCCAAGAGACCCAGTACTTC	CASTERGAQETQYF
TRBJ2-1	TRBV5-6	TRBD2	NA	TGTGCCAGCAGCTTGGCTGGAGCGGGGGGCTCCTACAATGAGCAGTTCTTC	CASSLAGAGGSYNEQFF
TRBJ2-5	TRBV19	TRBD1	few	TGTGCCAGTAGACTTACCTCGGACAGGGTTCAAGAGACCCAGTACTTC	CASRLTSDRVQETQYF
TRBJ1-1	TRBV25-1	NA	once	TGTGCCAGCAGTGAATGGGGGCGGAACACTGAAGCTTTCTTT	CASSEWGRNTEAFF
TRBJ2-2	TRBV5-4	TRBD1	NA	TGTGCCAGCAGCACAAGACAGGGGGCCGTCGGGGAGCTGTTTTTT	CASSTRQGAVGELFF
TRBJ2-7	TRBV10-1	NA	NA	TGCGCCAGCAGTGCAGGGAACGAGCAGTACTTC	CASSAGNEQYF
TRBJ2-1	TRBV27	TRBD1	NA	TGTGCCAGCAGTTTATGGGGACAGGGCTACAATGAGCAGTTCTTC	CASSLWGQGYNEQFF
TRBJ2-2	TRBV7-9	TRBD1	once	TGTGCCAGCAGCCGCGGCGTAGGACAGGGAAACACCGGGGAGCTGTTTTTT	CASSRGVGQGNTGELFF
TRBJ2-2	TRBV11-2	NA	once	TGTGCCAGCATGGGGGTTCAGGGACCCTTAAACACCGGGGAGCTGTTTTTT	CASMGVQGPLNTGELFF
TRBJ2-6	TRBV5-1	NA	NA	TGCGCCAGCACCGTGGGCCCTGGGGCCAACGTCCTGACTTTC	CASTVGPGANVLTF
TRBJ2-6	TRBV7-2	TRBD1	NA	TGTGCCAGCAGCTTAGGACAGGGGGGCTCTGGGGCCAACGTCCTGACTTTC	CASSLGQGGSGANVLTF
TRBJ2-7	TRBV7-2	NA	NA	TGTGCCAGCAGCTCAAGCGTTAGCTACGAGCAGTACTTC	CASSSSVSYEQYF
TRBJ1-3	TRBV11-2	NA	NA	TGTGCCAGCAGCTCGGTTAGCCTCTCTGGAAACACCATATATTTT	CASSSVSLSGNTIYF
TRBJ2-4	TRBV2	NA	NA	TGTGCCAGCAGCACCAATGGGGGGCCTAAAGACATTCAGTACTTC	CASSTNGGPKDIQYF
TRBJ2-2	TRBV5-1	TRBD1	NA	TGCGCCAGCAGACTGGACAGGGGAGTGTCCGGGGAGCTGTTTTTT	CASRLDRGVSGELFF